The 25 T cell receptor beta chains presented below share a single source sample, sequenced in a study of cytomegalovirus exposure and HLA in healthy donors. The PCR employed 60 Vbeta primers together with 13 Jbeta primers. The protocol was immunoSEQ multiplex PCR, while the TCRdb copy is restricted to in-frame clones and leaves out a portion. Seen here are approximately 160,000 clones, roughly 70% observed once, and the top ten hold about 3%. The source material was PBMCs. These receptors came from a woman aged 40 to 50 in good health and CMV-seropositive.

This clone was picked up a small number of times. The chain uses TRBV27 and TRBJ1-1; weak D call: TRBD1 (5 bases). Germline-derived CDR1 and CDR2 are MNHEY and SMNVEV (reference sequence). This CDR3 has 13 amino acids. The V and J ends lost 7 bases and 4 bases respectively, with 13 bases between them. CDR3 DNA: TGTGCCAGCAATCCCCCGGGGGGCACTGAAGCTTTCTTT. Translated, it gives CASNPPGGTEAFF.

The rearrangement uses TRBV28 and TRBJ1-6; D possibly corresponds to TRBD1 (6 bases). Germline V lookup: CDR1 MDHEN, CDR2 SYDVKM. The CDR3 runs 16 residues. Trimming shortened V by 7 bases and J by 3 bases, and 16 bases separated the two germline ends. CDR3 residues: CASNPSRGSYNSPLHF. CDR3 bases: TGTGCCAGCAACCCTTCCAGGGGTAGCTATAATTCACCCCTCCACTTT.

The chain employs TRBV5-1 and TRBJ2-7; 7 positions agree with TRBD2. Trimming removed 1 base from V and 7 bases from J; junction bases left unmatched: 11. Germline V gives CDR1 SGHRS, CDR2 YFSETQ. The CDR3 is made up of 15 amino acids. DNA for the CDR3: TGCGCCAGCAGCTTGTCCTGGGGGGGGGAAGGGGAGCAGTACTTC. Its protein is CASSLSWGGEGEQYF.

This chain connects TRBV5-5 to TRBJ2-5; the D gene is possibly TRBD2 (6 bases). Germline loops: CDR1 SGHKS, CDR2 YYEKEE (reference sequence). V was pared by 0 bases and J by 3 bases, with 12 bases between. This CDR3 is 15 amino acids long. CDR3 nucleotides: TGTGCCAGCAGCTTGGCCGGGGGAGTGGAAGAGACCCAGTACTTC. Protein sequence: CASSLAGGVEETQYF.

This clone was picked up a small number of times. The chain employs TRBV18 and TRBJ2-2; D unclear. Trimming left V 4 bases short and J 5 bases short, with 8 bases between. CDR1 is KGHSH and CDR2 is LQKENI in the germline V gene. This CDR3 is built from 13 residues. The CDR3 sequence: CASSQSQTGELFF. The DNA of the CDR3 is TGTGCCAGCTCACAGTCACAAACCGGGGAGCTGTTTTTT.

This clone was recorded a few times. The rearrangement uses TRBV2 and TRBJ2-2, with 10 bases aligning to TRBD2. Looked up from germline, CDR1 is SNHLY and CDR2 is FYNNEI. The CDR3 covers 15 residues. The junction had 4 bases not matched to a gene; V was cut back by 4 bases and J by 5 bases. CDR3 sequence reads: CASSGSGRETGELFF. In DNA form, the CDR3 reads TGTGCCAGCAGTGGGAGCGGGAGGGAAACCGGGGAGCTGTTTTTT.

The chain joins TRBV11-2 to TRBJ2-7; TRBD2 is a possible D gene (6 bases). Trimming pared 10 bases from V and 4 bases from J, leaving 20 bases between. The germline gives CDR1 SGHAT, CDR2 FQNNGV. The CDR3 spans 14 residues. CDR3 sequence reads: CATKAGPAFYEQYF. The CDR3 DNA reads TGTGCCACCAAGGCGGGGCCCGCTTTTTACGAGCAGTACTTC.

V is TRBV5-1 and J is TRBJ1-2, with D maybe TRBD1 (6 bases). The CDR3 totals 13 residues. Trimming removed 3 bases from V and 8 bases from J, with 14 bases in between. Germline assignment: CDR1 SGHRS and CDR2 YFSETQ. The chain's CDR3 is CASSSTGQEGYTF. CDR3 DNA sequence: TGCGCCAGCAGCTCGACAGGCCAGGAAGGCTACACCTTC. The full variable domain, its missing parts supplied by reference TRBV5-1 and TRBJ1-2, is KAGVTQTPRYLIKTRGQQVTLSCSPISGHRSVSWYQQTPGQGLQFLFEYFSETQRNKGNFPGRFSGRQFSNSRSEMNVSTLELGDSALYLCASSSTGQEGYTFGSGTRLTVV.

The rearrangement joins TRBV5-6 to TRBJ2-3; D is perhaps TRBD1 (6 bases). The CDR3 contains 14 residues. V dropped 1 base and J dropped 6 bases, with 12 bases sitting between them. The germline V gene has CDR1 SGHDT and CDR2 YYEEEE. CDR3 sequence reads: CASSLYTTGDTQYF. CDR3 nucleotides: TGTGCCAGCAGCTTGTACACTACAGGGGATACGCAGTATTTT. Together with reference TRBV5-6 and TRBJ2-3, the CDR3 gives the full variable domain: DAGVTQSPTHLIKTRGQQVTLRCSPKSGHDTVSWYQQALGQGPQFIFQYYEEEERQRGNFPDRFSGHQFPNYSSELNVNALLLGDSALYLCASSLYTTGDTQYFGPGTRLTVL.

This chain uses TRBV28 with TRBJ2-7; 7 nucleotides agree with TRBD1. Looked up from germline, CDR1 is MDHEN and CDR2 is SYDVKM. This CDR3 spans 15 amino acids. Trimming cost V 4 bases and J 4 bases; bases outside gene matches: 10. The CDR3 spells CASSSPIQGSYEQYF. The CDR3 nucleotides are TGTGCCAGCAGTTCCCCAATACAGGGGTCTTACGAGCAGTACTTC.

As to this clone: Other nucleotide sequences in the sample specify the same CDR3. This sequence joins TRBV6-5 and TRBJ1-1; the match to TRBD1 covers 8 bases. The CDR3 totals 13 residues. With V trimmed by 6 bases and J by 14 bases, 14 bases remained unmatched. Per germline, CDR1 MNHEY and CDR2 SVGAGI. CDR3 sequence: CASRTGAAGDAFF. The CDR3 DNA follows: TGTGCCAGCAGGACAGGGGCCGCTGGTGATGCCTTCTTT.

The V gene is TRBV7-2, the J gene TRBJ1-3; TRBD1 agrees at 9 bases. The CDR3 runs 15 residues. J gave up 6 bases and V 5 bases, and 8 bases lay outside the gene matches. Germline lookup yields CDR1 SGHTA and CDR2 FQGNSA. CDR3 DNA: TGTGCCAGCAGCCTGGACAGGGGTCGAGAAAACACCATATATTTT. It is translated as CASSLDRGRENTIYF.

The chain employs TRBV19 and TRBJ1-5, with no clear D. CDR3 length equals 17 residues. Trimming took 0 bases from V and 5 from J, leaving 17 bases between them. Germline CDR1 and CDR2: LNHDA and SQIVND (reference sequence). CDR3 nucleotides: TGTGCCAGTAGTATAGATTTCGGCGCCTCACGGGATCAGCCCCAGCATTTT. Translation gives CASSIDFGASRDQPQHF.

This clone turned up a few times. J is TRBJ2-7 and V is TRBV28; weak D call: TRBD1 (5 bases). The V gene's germline CDR1 is MDHEN and CDR2 SYDVKM. Trimming removed 8 bases from V and 6 bases from J, with 20 bases in between. There are 14 residues in the CDR3. The CDR3 sequence is CASRRILGQREQYF. In DNA form, the CDR3 reads TGTGCCAGCCGCCGCATCTTAGGACAACGCGAGCAGTACTTC.

The rearrangement links TRBV4-1 to TRBJ1-1; D remains ambiguous. Germline CDR1 reads MGHRA; CDR2 reads YSYEKL. This CDR3 is built from 14 residues. V was cut by 1 base and J by 1 base, with 7 bases left in between. This chain's CDR3 is CASSQGSRNTEAFF. The CDR3 nucleotides are TGCGCCAGCAGCCAAGGGTCCAGGAACACTGAAGCTTTCTTT.

The count of this clone is one. V is TRBV18 and J is TRBJ2-7, with TRBD1 matching 7 bases. From germline, CDR1 is KGHSH and CDR2 LQKENI. The CDR3 spans 15 residues. Germline trimming cut 0 bases from V and 0 bases from J; bases unmatched to any gene: 2. The CDR3 DNA sequence: TGTGCCAGCTCACCACCGACAGGGATCTCCTACGAGCAGTACTTC. Translated, it gives CASSPPTGISYEQYF.

This clone was counted between two and nine times. The V gene is TRBV7-2, the J gene TRBJ1-1; possibly TRBD1 for D (6 bases). Germline assignment: CDR1 SGHTA and CDR2 FQGNSA. The CDR3 is made up of 14 amino acids. Deletions cut 5 bases from V and 2 bases from J, with 12 bases between. CDR3 sequence (DNA): TGTGCCAGCAGCCACAGGGACACCAACACTGAAGCTTTCTTT. Its protein is CASSHRDTNTEAFF.

The rearrangement joins TRBV19 to TRBJ1-4; 8 nucleotides agree with TRBD1. Trimming cost V 8 bases and J 7 bases; bases outside gene matches: 9. CDR1 LNHDA and CDR2 SQIVND come from the germline V gene (reference sequence). There are 14 residues in the CDR3. CDR3 in DNA: TGTGCCAGTCATGGACAGGGCGGGCGTGAAAAACTGTTTTTT. Protein product: CASHGQGGREKLFF.

V usage is TRBV10-3 and J usage is TRBJ2-7; TRBD2 might be the D (6 bases). Germline CDR1 and CDR2: ENHRY and SYGVKD. The length of the CDR3 is 13 residues. V lost 6 bases and J lost 2, with 11 bases in between. The CDR3 here is CAIRAGPPYEQYF. CDR3 nucleotides: TGTGCCATCAGGGCGGGGCCGCCCTACGAGCAGTACTTC.

The chain recombines TRBV12-5 with TRBJ1-4; 9 nucleotides align to TRBD1. The CDR3 spans 17 residues. Trimming took 5 bases from V and 4 from J; bases not matched to a gene: 11. CDR1 and CDR2 from the germline V gene are LGHNT and FRNRAP. CDR3 bases: TGTGCTAGTGGTGCACACCATCAGACAGGGGGTAATGAAAAACTGTTTTTT. Amino acids: CASGAHHQTGGNEKLFF.

The genes are TRBV9 and TRBJ2-1, with TRBD2 as a possible D gene (6 bases). The CDR3 consists of 11 residues. Trimming cost V 3 bases and J 8 bases, with 6 bases left between them. Germline V gene sequence: CDR1 SGDLS, CDR2 YYNGEE. DNA for the CDR3: TGTGCCAGCAGCGGGGAGGATGAGCAGTTCTTC. This encodes CASSGEDEQFF.

J is TRBJ1-6 and V is TRBV19; 8 bases agree with TRBD1. CDR1 LNHDA and CDR2 SQIVND come from the germline V gene (reference sequence). The CDR3 is 13 residues long. The J segment lost 9 bases and the V segment lost 8 bases, leaving 6 bases of the junction unmatched. CDR3 in amino acids: CASSDRGSSPLHF. The CDR3, as DNA: TGTGCCAGTTCCGACAGGGGAAGTTCACCCCTCCACTTT.

This chain connects TRBV6-5 to TRBJ1-2, with D possibly being TRBD1 (6 bases). The CDR3 length is 14 residues. V lost 3 bases to trimming and J lost 7 bases, with 15 bases between them. Looked up from germline, CDR1 is MNHEY and CDR2 is SVGAGI. The CDR3 region is CASSYGGGAFGYTF. CDR3 nucleotide sequence: TGTGCCAGCAGTTATGGTGGGGGCGCGTTTGGCTACACCTTC.

The V gene is TRBV5-1, the J gene TRBJ1-3, with D unclear. The CDR3 consists of 15 residues. CDR1 is SGHRS and CDR2 is YFSETQ in the germline V gene. V gave up 0 bases and J gave up 2 bases, with 9 bases separating them. The CDR3 nucleotides are TGCGCCAGCAGCTTGGACGTATACACTGGAAACACCATATATTTT. It codes for CASSLDVYTGNTIYF. Using reference TRBV5-1 and TRBJ1-3 for the parts outside the CDR3, the full variable domain is KAGVTQTPRYLIKTRGQQVTLSCSPISGHRSVSWYQQTPGQGLQFLFEYFSETQRNKGNFPGRFSGRQFSNSRSEMNVSTLELGDSALYLCASSLDVYTGNTIYFGEGSWLTVV.

This chain uses TRBV5-1 with TRBJ1-4, with D perhaps matching TRBD1 (5 bases). The V gene's germline CDR1 is SGHRS and CDR2 YFSETQ. V was pared by 0 bases and J by 0 bases, with 18 bases between. This CDR3 is built from 19 residues. CDR3 in amino acids: CASSLGGGSRRATNEKLFF. CDR3 nucleotide sequence: TGCGCCAGCAGCTTGGGGGGCGGCAGTAGACGTGCAACTAATGAAAAACTGTTTTTT.